Below, 20 T cell receptor beta chains from the same sample are listed, as sequenced in a study of blood T cell repertoires in COVID-19. TCRdb's table, derived via immunoSEQ multiplex PCR, lists solely in-frame clones and lacks some. The sample carries about 190,000 clones, around 78% recorded once. Sequenced material: peripheral blood. The origin of the receptors is an elderly woman with active or convalescent COVID-19.

The sample holds one count of this clone. The J gene is TRBJ1-3, the V gene TRBV7-2, with no clear D. The CDR3 extends over 15 amino acids. The V and J ends lost 4 bases and 3 bases respectively, with 13 bases between them. The germline CDR1 and CDR2 sequences are SGHTA and FQGNSA. CDR3 in amino acids: CASSSYTAGGNTIYF. CDR3 coding DNA: TGTGCCAGCAGCTCGTACACAGCTGGTGGAAACACCATATATTTT.

This clone has more than one count but fewer than ten. The chain has TRBV10-3 and TRBJ2-5, with D perhaps TRBD2 (6 bases). Trimming left V 8 bases short and J 5 bases short, with 9 bases between. Germline V lookup: CDR1 ENHRY, CDR2 SYGVKD. The CDR3 totals 11 residues. CDR3 sequence reads: CAIGAGETQYF. CDR3 nucleotide sequence: TGTGCCATCGGCGCGGGGGAGACCCAGTACTTC.

J is TRBJ2-7 and V is TRBV5-1, with 7 bases that match TRBD1. J was trimmed by 5 bases and V by 5 bases; bases with no gene match: 4. CDR3 size: 12 residues. From germline, CDR1 is SGHRS and CDR2 YFSETQ. CDR3 residues: CASRRQGNEQYF. CDR3 bases: TGCGCCAGCAGGCGACAGGGCAACGAGCAGTACTTC.

CDR3 sequence reads: CASSQDMGGQETQYF. The CDR3 DNA reads TGCGCCAGCAGCCAAGACATGGGGGGTCAAGAGACCCAGTACTTC. The chain combines TRBV4-3 with TRBJ2-5; D possibly corresponds to TRBD2 (6 bases). The length of the CDR3 is 15 residues. From germline, CDR1 is LGHNA and CDR2 YSLEER. Trimming stripped 0 bases from V and 2 bases from J, with 10 bases between.

V and J are TRBV6-5 and TRBJ2-2, with D possibly TRBD1 on 6 matching bases. Trimming took off 5 bases at V and 7 bases at J, with 11 bases between the two ends. From germline, CDR1 is MNHEY and CDR2 SVGAGI. The CDR3 length is 13 residues. The CDR3 spells CASSQQGSGELFF. The CDR3 nucleotides are TGTGCCAGCAGTCAACAGGGTAGCGGGGAGCTGTTTTTT.

The chain links TRBV7-9 to TRBJ2-7, with TRBD1 matching over 8 bases. This CDR3 contains 14 residues. Trimming cost V 3 bases and J 6 bases; bases outside gene matches: 7. CDR1 and CDR2 (germline): SEHNR, FQNEAQ (reference sequence). The CDR3 nucleotides are TGTGCCAGCAGCTTCGAGGACAGGGCGGCCGAGCAGTACTTC. Protein sequence: CASSFEDRAAEQYF.

This chain links TRBV7-9 with TRBJ1-1; perhaps TRBD1 as D (5 bases). CDR1 is SEHNR, CDR2 FQNEAQ, per germline (reference sequence). Trimming left V 3 bases short and J 8 bases short, with 16 bases between. The CDR3 length is 14 residues. The CDR3 DNA follows: TGTGCCAGCAGCTTCTCCATCCGGGGGGAGGAAGCTTTCTTT. Translating it yields CASSFSIRGEEAFF.

The V and J genes are TRBV5-1 and TRBJ2-3; 8 bases are shared with TRBD1. The ends lost 0 bases at V and 3 bases at J; junction bases unmatched: 3. CDR1 is SGHRS and CDR2 is YFSETQ in the germline V gene. CDR3 length equals 15 residues. Here the CDR3 reads CASSLGQGATDTQYF. CDR3 nucleotide sequence: TGCGCCAGCAGCTTGGGGCAGGGGGCGACAGATACGCAGTATTTT.

DNA of the CDR3: TGTGCCAGCAGCCCCGGACAGAGCCAAGAGACCCAGTACTTC. Translating it yields CASSPGQSQETQYF. The chain combines TRBV9 with TRBJ2-5, with D perhaps TRBD1 (6 bases). The V end was cut by 4 bases, the J end by 1 base, with 11 bases between. Germline CDR1 is SGDLS and CDR2 is YYNGEE. The CDR3 covers 14 residues.

The chain employs TRBV28 and TRBJ2-7; 8 nucleotides line up with TRBD1. V lost 6 bases, J lost 5 bases, and 12 bases stayed unmatched. CDR3 length: 15 amino acids. The germline V gene has CDR1 MDHEN and CDR2 SYDVKM. The CDR3 sequence: CASRLVDRDGDEQYF. CDR3 bases: TGTGCCAGCAGACTAGTGGACAGGGATGGTGACGAGCAGTACTTC.

This sequence joins TRBV3-1 (or the pseudogene TRBV3-2) and TRBJ1-5; TRBD1 matches 11 bases. Germline trimming cut 1 base from V and 2 bases from J; bases unmatched to any gene: 7. The length of the CDR3 is 18 residues. Germline CDR1 is LGHDT and CDR2 is YNNKEL (reference sequence). This chain's CDR3 is CASSQAGTGGGGNQPQHF. CDR3 nucleotides: TGTGCCAGCAGCCAAGCGGGGACAGGGGGAGGGGGCAATCAGCCCCAGCATTTT.

This clone was observed once. The V and J genes are TRBV5-5 and TRBJ1-6; D unclear. CDR3 length: 16 amino acids. Germline V lookup: CDR1 SGHKS, CDR2 YYEKEE (reference sequence). Deletions cut 0 bases from V and 5 bases from J, with 12 bases between. In DNA, the CDR3 is TGTGCCAGCAGCTTGGTTGTAGGGCGGGATAATTCACCCCTCCACTTT. Protein product: CASSLVVGRDNSPLHF. Based on the CDR3 plus reference TRBV5-5 and TRBJ1-6, the full variable domain is DAGVTQSPTHLIKTRGQQVTLRCSPISGHKSVSWYQQVLGQGPQFIFQYYEKEERGRGNFPDRFSARQFPNYSSELNVNALLLGDSALYLCASSLVVGRDNSPLHFGNGTRLTVT.

The chain employs TRBV30 and TRBJ2-3; 11 positions match TRBD2. Germline trimming cut 5 bases from V and 1 base from J; bases unmatched to any gene: 8. Germline V CDR1 and CDR2: GTSNPN, SVGIG (reference sequence). The CDR3 has 16 residues. CDR3 residues: CAWGLAGGPGTDTQYF. In DNA, the CDR3 is TGTGCCTGGGGGCTAGCGGGGGGCCCTGGCACAGATACGCAGTATTTT.

The chain is built from TRBV29-1 and TRBJ2-3; 12 bases align to TRBD2. The trim removed 6 bases at V and 1 base at J, leaving 5 bases unmatched. The CDR3 is 15 amino acids. The germline CDR1 and CDR2 sequences are SQVTM and ANQGSEA. CDR3 region: CSVAGLAGRTDTQYF. As DNA, the CDR3 is TGCAGCGTCGCCGGACTAGCGGGGCGCACAGATACGCAGTATTTT.

J is TRBJ1-1 and V is TRBV19; D is uncertain. With 1 base removed from V and 1 base from J, the gap between germline ends came to 10 bases. The germline CDR1 and CDR2 sequences are LNHDA and SQIVND (reference sequence). This CDR3 has 15 amino acids. The CDR3 sequence is CASSIAPLGNTEAFF. Written as DNA, the CDR3 is TGTGCCAGTAGTATAGCCCCTCTAGGGAACACTGAAGCTTTCTTT.

J is TRBJ2-5 and V is TRBV2; 10 nucleotides agree with TRBD2. The V gene's germline CDR1 is SNHLY and CDR2 FYNNEI. The CDR3 extends over 14 amino acids. With 5 bases clipped from V and 6 bases from J, the junction kept 6 bases outside the gene matches. The CDR3 spells CASSWTSGEQTQYF. CDR3 coding DNA: TGTGCCAGCAGTTGGACTAGCGGTGAGCAGACCCAGTACTTC.

This rearrangement joins TRBV4-1 to TRBJ2-6, with 9 nucleotides matching TRBD1. The CDR3 sequence is 21 residues long. From germline, CDR1 is MGHRA and CDR2 YSYEKL. The J segment lost 4 bases and the V segment lost 1 base, leaving 17 bases of the junction unmatched. The CDR3 sequence is CASSQVKRPGQGNSGANVLTF. The CDR3 DNA reads TGCGCCAGCAGCCAAGTTAAACGTCCGGGACAGGGAAATTCCGGGGCCAACGTCCTGACTTTC.

The chain has TRBV11-2 and TRBJ1-2, with unresolved D. CDR3 length equals 14 residues. Trimming cost V 5 bases and J 0 bases, with 10 bases left between them. Per the germline V gene, CDR1 is SGHAT and CDR2 is FQNNGV. The CDR3 DNA is TGTGCCAGCAGCATCACAGAAACTAACTATGGCTACACCTTC. Translating it yields CASSITETNYGYTF.

Written as DNA, the CDR3 is TGTGCCAGCAGCACCGCGGGACAGGGTAATCAGCCCCAGCATTTT. This sequence encodes CASSTAGQGNQPQHF. J is TRBJ1-5 and V is TRBV21-1; TRBD1, as called in the table, went unchecked against the DNA. TRBV21-1 has pseudogene status. The CDR3 runs to 15 residues.

This chain joins TRBV6-5 and TRBJ2-1; possible D gene TRBD1, 6 bases. V shed 5 bases and J shed 10 bases, with 21 bases lying between them. Germline V gene sequence: CDR1 MNHEY, CDR2 SVGAGI. The CDR3 is 15 amino acids. CDR3 DNA: TGTGCCAGCAGTCGGCCCCCCACAGGGACGGGCGAGCAGTTCTTC. Amino acids: CASSRPPTGTGEQFF.